This TCR beta chain was observed in a study of blood T cell repertoires in COVID-19. About the study: Acute and convalescent COVID-19 samples came from the United States, Italy and Spain. PBMCs, B-cell-depleted T cells, or T cells were the source of the cDNA or gDNA that made up the material.

Trimming removed 3 bases from V and 2 bases from J; junction bases left unmatched: 6. The CDR3 sequence is 15 residues long. CDR1 and CDR2 (germline): MGHRA, YSYEKL. Study processing details: Counts of nucleated cells, estimated from reference gene primer amplification, were obtained. Profiled with immunoSEQ multiplex PCR; TCRdb holds only in-frame clones, not every one. The D gene and trimming were derived from the DNA, and the V and J assignments and clone size from that table. The data contain roughly 250,000 clones, about 82% of them singletons. J is TRBJ1-1 and V is TRBV4-1, with TRBD1 matching over 7 bases. The receptor was isolated from a woman aged 55-69 years with active or convalescent COVID-19. Sequenced input: peripheral blood. DNA for the CDR3: TGCGCCAGCAGCCAGCCTTACAGGGGTAACACTGAAGCTTTCTTT. It codes for CASSQPYRGNTEAFF.